The source of this T cell receptor (beta chain) is a study of somatic mutations in cytotoxic T cells in rheumatoid arthritis. Findings and caveats of the study: Increasing age coincided with elevated CD8+ clonality among rheumatoid arthritis patients, though not among healthy controls.

Sequencing used immunoSEQ multiplex PCR; TCRdb keeps in-frame clones, though not all of them. There are roughly 20,000 clones in the sample; roughly 80% occur only once, and roughly 23% lies in the top ten. About this clone: What it binds is not known.

This receptor was obtained from a woman in her fifties or sixties in good health. The sample was CD8+ T cells sorted from blood.

The CDR3 spells CASSYGGYNEQFF. In DNA, the CDR3 is TGTGCCAGCAGTTATGGGGGATACAATGAGCAGTTCTTC. The J gene is TRBJ2-1, the V gene TRBV6-5, with D perhaps matching TRBD1 or TRBD2 (5 bases each). The CDR3 loop spans 13 amino acids. Trimming took 3 bases from V and 4 from J, leaving 7 bases between them. The germline V gene has CDR1 MNHEY and CDR2 SVGAGI.